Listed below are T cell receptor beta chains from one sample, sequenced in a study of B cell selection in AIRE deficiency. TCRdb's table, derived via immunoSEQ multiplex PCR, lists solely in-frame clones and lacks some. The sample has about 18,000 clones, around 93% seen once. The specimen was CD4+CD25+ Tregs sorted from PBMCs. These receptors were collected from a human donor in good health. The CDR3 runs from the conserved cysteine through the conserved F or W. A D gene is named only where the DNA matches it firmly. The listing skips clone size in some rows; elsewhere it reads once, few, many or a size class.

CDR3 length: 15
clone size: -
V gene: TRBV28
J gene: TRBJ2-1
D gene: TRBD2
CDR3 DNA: TGTGCCAGCAGTCCTCCGGGACTAACGGCTTCCGAGTTGTTCTTC
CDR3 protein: CASSPPGLTASELFF

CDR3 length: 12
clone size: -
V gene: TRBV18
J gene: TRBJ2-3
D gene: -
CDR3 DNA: TGTGCCAGCTCACCGACAGGAGATACGCAGTATTTT
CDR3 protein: CASSPTGDTQYF

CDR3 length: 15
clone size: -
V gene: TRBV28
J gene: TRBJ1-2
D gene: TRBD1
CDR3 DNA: TGTGCCAGCAGCGAGTTCAGGGGGATTACCTATGGCTACACCTTC
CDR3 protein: CASSEFRGITYGYTF

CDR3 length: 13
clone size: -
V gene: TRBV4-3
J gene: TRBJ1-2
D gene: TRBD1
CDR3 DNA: TGCGCCAGCAGCCTGCAGGGGGACTATGGCTACACCTTC
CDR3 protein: CASSLQGDYGYTF

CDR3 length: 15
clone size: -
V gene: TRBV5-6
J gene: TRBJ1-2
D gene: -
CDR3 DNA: TGTGCCAGCAGCTTGGTTCGGGGGGCGAGCTATGGCTACACCTTC
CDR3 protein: CASSLVRGASYGYTF

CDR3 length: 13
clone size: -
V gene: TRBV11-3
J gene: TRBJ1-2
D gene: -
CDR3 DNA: TGTGCCAGCAGCTTTGGGCAGACCTATGGCTACACCTTC
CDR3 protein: CASSFGQTYGYTF

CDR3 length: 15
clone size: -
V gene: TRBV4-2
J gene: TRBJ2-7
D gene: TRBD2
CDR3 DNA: TGTGCCAGCAGCCAGGGTAGCGGGATAGCCTACGAGCAGTACTTC
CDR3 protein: CASSQGSGIAYEQYF

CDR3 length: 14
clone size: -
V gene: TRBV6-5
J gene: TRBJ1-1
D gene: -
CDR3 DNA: TGTGCCACCGAACCTCGTTACATGAACACTGAAGCTTTCTTT
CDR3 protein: CATEPRYMNTEAFF

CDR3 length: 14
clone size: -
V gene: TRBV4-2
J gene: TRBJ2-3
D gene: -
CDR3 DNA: TGTGCCAGCCCTCCGGGTTGGGGCACAGATACGCAGTATTTT
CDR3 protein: CASPPGWGTDTQYF

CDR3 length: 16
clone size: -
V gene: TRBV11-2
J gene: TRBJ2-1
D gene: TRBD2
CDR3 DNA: TGTGCCAGCAGCTTCACCCTAGCGGTGAACTACAATGAGCAGTTCTTC
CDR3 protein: CASSFTLAVNYNEQFF

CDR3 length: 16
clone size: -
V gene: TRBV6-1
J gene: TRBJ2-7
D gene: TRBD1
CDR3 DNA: TGTGCCAGCAGTGAAGGGGGGGGGACAGGGACGTACGAGCAGTACTTC
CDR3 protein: CASSEGGGTGTYEQYF

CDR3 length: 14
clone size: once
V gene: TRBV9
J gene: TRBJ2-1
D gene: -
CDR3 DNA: TGTGCCAGCAGCCCCCGGACAGTAAACAATGAGCGGTTCTTC
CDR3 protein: CASSPRTVNNERFF

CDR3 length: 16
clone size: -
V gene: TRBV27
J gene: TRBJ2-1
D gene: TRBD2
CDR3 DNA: TGTGCCAGCAGCAATGGGCCCGGACTAGCATACAATGAGCAGTTCTTC
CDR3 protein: CASSNGPGLAYNEQFF

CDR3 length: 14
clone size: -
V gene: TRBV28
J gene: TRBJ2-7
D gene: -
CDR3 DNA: TGTGCCAGCAGTTTCCCCGGGCCGGCCTACGAGCAGTACTTC
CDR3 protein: CASSFPGPAYEQYF

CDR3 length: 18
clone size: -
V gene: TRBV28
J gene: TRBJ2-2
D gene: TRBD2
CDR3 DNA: TGTGCCAGCCGCCCGGGAGGAGCGGGAAGCCTTCGCACCGGGGAGCTGTTTTTT
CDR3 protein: CASRPGGAGSLRTGELFF

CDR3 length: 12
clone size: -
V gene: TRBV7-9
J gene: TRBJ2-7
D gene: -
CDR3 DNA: TGTGCCAGCAGCGATAGGGCCTACGAGCAGTACTTC
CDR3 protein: CASSDRAYEQYF

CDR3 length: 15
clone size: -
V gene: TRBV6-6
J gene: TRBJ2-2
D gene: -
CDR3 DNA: TGTGCCAGCAGCCACCTGGCAGCGAACACCGGGGAGCTGTTTTTT
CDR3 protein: CASSHLAANTGELFF

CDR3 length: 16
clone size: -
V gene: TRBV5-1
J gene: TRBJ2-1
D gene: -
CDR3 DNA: TGCGCCAGCAGCTTGACCCCTTTAGCGCTCTCCAATGAGCAGTTCTTC
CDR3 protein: CASSLTPLALSNEQFF

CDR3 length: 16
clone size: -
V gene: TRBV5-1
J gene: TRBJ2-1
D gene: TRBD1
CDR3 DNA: TGCGCCAGCAGCTACGGGCGACAGGGGAGTTACAATGAGCAGTTCTTC
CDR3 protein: CASSYGRQGSYNEQFF

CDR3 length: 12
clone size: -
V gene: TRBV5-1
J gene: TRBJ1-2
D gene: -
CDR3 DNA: TGCGCCAGCAGCTCCCCACAGCGGGGCTACACCTTC
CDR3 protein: CASSSPQRGYTF

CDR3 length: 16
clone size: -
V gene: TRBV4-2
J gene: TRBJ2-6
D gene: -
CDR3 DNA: TGTGCCAGCAGCCATGGACAGTCCTCTGGGGCCAACGTCCTGACTTTC
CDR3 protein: CASSHGQSSGANVLTF

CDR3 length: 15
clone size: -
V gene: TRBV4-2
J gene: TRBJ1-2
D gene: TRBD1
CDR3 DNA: TGTGCCAGCAGCCACTTGGGACAGGGAAACTATGGCTACACCTTC
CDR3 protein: CASSHLGQGNYGYTF

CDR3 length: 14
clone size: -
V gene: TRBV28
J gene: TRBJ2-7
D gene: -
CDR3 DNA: TGTGCCAGTACTAGAAATAGCCGGGGCTACGAGCAGTACTTC
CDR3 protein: CASTRNSRGYEQYF

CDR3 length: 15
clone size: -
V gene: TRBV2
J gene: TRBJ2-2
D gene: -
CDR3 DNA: TGTGCCAGCAGTGAAACGGGCCGGTACACCGGGGAGCTGTTTTTT
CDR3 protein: CASSETGRYTGELFF

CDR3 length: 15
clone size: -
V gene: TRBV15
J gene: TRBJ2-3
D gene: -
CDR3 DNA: TGTGCCACCAGCGCGCCAGGGGGGCGCACAGATACGCAGTATTTT
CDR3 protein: CATSAPGGRTDTQYF

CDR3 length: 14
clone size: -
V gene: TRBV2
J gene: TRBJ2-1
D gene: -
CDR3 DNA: TGTGCCAGCCTCGACTTGAGCTCCTACAATGAGCAGTTCTTC
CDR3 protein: CASLDLSSYNEQFF

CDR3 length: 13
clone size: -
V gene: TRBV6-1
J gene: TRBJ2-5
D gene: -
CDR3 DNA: TGTGCCAGCAACTTCCACTTACAAGAGACCCAGTACTTC
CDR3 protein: CASNFHLQETQYF

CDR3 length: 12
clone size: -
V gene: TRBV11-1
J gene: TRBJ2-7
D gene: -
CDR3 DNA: TGTGCCAGCAGGGGGCGCGCCGACGAGCAGTACTTC
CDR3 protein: CASRGRADEQYF

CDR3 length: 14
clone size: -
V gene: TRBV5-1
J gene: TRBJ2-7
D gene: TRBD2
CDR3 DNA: TGCGCCAGCAGCTTTCTAGCGGGGTCCTACGAGCAGTACTTC
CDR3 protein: CASSFLAGSYEQYF

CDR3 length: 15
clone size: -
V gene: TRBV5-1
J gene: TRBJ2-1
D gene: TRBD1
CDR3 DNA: TGCGCCAGCAGCTTGGAAGGGGGCGGCTACAATGGGCAGTTCTTC
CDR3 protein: CASSLEGGGYNGQFF

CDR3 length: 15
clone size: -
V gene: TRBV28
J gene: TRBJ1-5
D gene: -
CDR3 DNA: TGTGCCAGCAGTTTCGAGGGTAGGTGGGGAGATAGCCAGCATTTT
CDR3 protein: CASSFEGRWGDSQHF

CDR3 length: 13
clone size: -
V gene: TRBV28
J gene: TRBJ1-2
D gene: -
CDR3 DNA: TGTGCCAGCAGCCTACAGGGAGACTATGGCTACACCTTC
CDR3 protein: CASSLQGDYGYTF

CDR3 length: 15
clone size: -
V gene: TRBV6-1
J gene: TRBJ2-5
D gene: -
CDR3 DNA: TGTGCCAGCAGTGAAGCGGGATCGGGTGTCGGGACCCAGTACTTC
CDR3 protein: CASSEAGSGVGTQYF

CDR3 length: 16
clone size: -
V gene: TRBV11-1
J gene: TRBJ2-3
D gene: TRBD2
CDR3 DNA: TGTGCCAGCAGCTTAGCAGGACTAGCTAGCACAGATACGCAGTATTTT
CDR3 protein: CASSLAGLASTDTQYF

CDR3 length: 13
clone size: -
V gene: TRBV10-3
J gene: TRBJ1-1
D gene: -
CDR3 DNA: TGTGCCATCAGTGTCAGGGTCGGTACTGAAGCTTTCTTT
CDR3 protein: CAISVRVGTEAFF

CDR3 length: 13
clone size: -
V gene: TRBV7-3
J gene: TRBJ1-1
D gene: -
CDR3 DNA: TGTGCCAGCAGCATTACCGTGAACACTGAAGCTTTCTTT
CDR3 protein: CASSITVNTEAFF